A selection of T cell receptor beta chains follows, all from one sample in a study of cytomegalovirus exposure and HLA in healthy donors. Produced via immunoSEQ multiplex PCR; TCRdb's table is partial and in-frame only. The repertoire holds roughly 140,000 clones, with roughly 80% as singletons. The material sequenced was PBMCs. Receptors originate from a male donor in good health and CMV-seronegative. The CDR3 runs from the conserved cysteine through the conserved F or W. The order of the fields is D gene, J gene, V gene, clone size, CDR3 DNA, CDR3 protein. A D gene is named only where the DNA matches it firmly. Rows give clone size only sometimes, using once, few, many, or a class for an expanded clone.

d_call: .
j_call: TRBJ1-3
v_call: TRBV30
clone_size: .
cdr3_nt: TGTGCCTGGAGTGCAGGGGCTGGAAACACCATATATTTT
cdr3_aa: CAWSAGAGNTIYF

d_call: .
j_call: TRBJ1-1
v_call: TRBV7-9
clone_size: .
cdr3_nt: TGTGCCAGCAGCACAGCCCTTCAGGGGAGGAACACTGAAGCTTTCTTT
cdr3_aa: CASSTALQGRNTEAFF

d_call: TRBD2
j_call: TRBJ2-5
v_call: TRBV12-5
clone_size: .
cdr3_nt: TGTGCTAGTGGCCCAGGCGGGGGGGCATTCCAAGAGACCCAGTACTTC
cdr3_aa: CASGPGGGAFQETQYF

d_call: .
j_call: TRBJ1-6
v_call: TRBV11-1
clone_size: .
cdr3_nt: TGTGCCAGCAGCTTATCAGATAATTCACCCCTCCACTTT
cdr3_aa: CASSLSDNSPLHF

d_call: .
j_call: TRBJ1-1
v_call: TRBV5-1
clone_size: .
cdr3_nt: TGCGCCAGCAGCTTGGTACCAGGGGACACTGAAGCTTTCTTT
cdr3_aa: CASSLVPGDTEAFF

d_call: .
j_call: TRBJ1-3
v_call: TRBV4-2
clone_size: .
cdr3_nt: TGTGCCAGCAGCCAAGAAGGGGAAGGGAGGGTTCACGGAAACACCATATATTTT
cdr3_aa: CASSQEGEGRVHGNTIYF

d_call: .
j_call: TRBJ2-7
v_call: TRBV27
clone_size: .
cdr3_nt: TGTGCCAGCAGTTCTATTGATGTCCTCCCCTACGAGCAGTACTTC
cdr3_aa: CASSSIDVLPYEQYF

d_call: TRBD1
j_call: TRBJ1-2
v_call: TRBV9
clone_size: .
cdr3_nt: TGTGCCAGCAGCGTTGAGACAGGGTTTGACTATGGCTACACCTTC
cdr3_aa: CASSVETGFDYGYTF

d_call: .
j_call: TRBJ2-7
v_call: TRBV5-4
clone_size: .
cdr3_nt: TGTGCCAGCAGCACAGGGCCCGAGCAGTACTTC
cdr3_aa: CASSTGPEQYF

d_call: .
j_call: TRBJ2-7
v_call: TRBV27
clone_size: .
cdr3_nt: TGTGCCAGCACCCACTCGGCGGGCTACGAGCAGTACTTC
cdr3_aa: CASTHSAGYEQYF

d_call: TRBD1
j_call: TRBJ2-7
v_call: TRBV6-1
clone_size: once
cdr3_nt: TGTGCCAGCAGTATTCGACAGGGATATAACGAGCAGTACTTC
cdr3_aa: CASSIRQGYNEQYF

d_call: TRBD2
j_call: TRBJ2-2
v_call: TRBV9
clone_size: few
cdr3_nt: TGTGCCAGCAGCTCACTGACTAGCGGTGGGGAGCTGTTTTTT
cdr3_aa: CASSSLTSGGELFF

d_call: .
j_call: TRBJ1-6
v_call: TRBV6-1
clone_size: once
cdr3_nt: TGTGCCAGCAGCCTGGGGGGGGTGGATTCACCCCTCCACTTT
cdr3_aa: CASSLGGVDSPLHF

d_call: TRBD1
j_call: TRBJ2-1
v_call: TRBV6-5
clone_size: .
cdr3_nt: TGTGCCAGCAGTTCACAGGGGGCCAATGAGCAGTTCTTC
cdr3_aa: CASSSQGANEQFF